This TCR beta chain was documented in a study of T-cell reconstitution after alpha-beta-depleted transplantation in children (dated by TCRdb to 2016 to 2018). About the full investigation: Using TCR repertoire profiling, the study quantitatively followed how T-cell immune reconstitution unfolded in children after TCRalphabeta/CD19-depleted allogeneic hematopoietic cell transplantation. Overall study results and their limits: Apparently early alphabetaT-cell count recovery about two months after transplant reportedly relied on only several hundred rapidly expanded clones derived from non-depleted graft cells. Hyperexpanded clone frequencies declined over subsequent months; after one year, T-cell counts and TCRbeta diversity were mostly attributed to newly produced T cells. The high TCRbeta diversity at day 60 in some patients was ascribed to recipient T cells and intrathymic progenitors that had survived conditioning.

The library came from PCR. The instrument given in TCRdb is Illumina HiSeq 2500. To normalize quantification of the TCRbeta repertoire, the TCR libraries were built with molecular barcoding that relied on unique molecular identifiers. The public reads were run again by TCRdb, first through fastp at Q25 and then through MiXCR, and only productive beta chains were kept. Each CDR3 protein gets just one entry, which takes the most common genes and DNA from the rows behind it. Within this sample are about 600,000 distinct CDR3 sequences, with about 23% of them counted one time only. The top ten constitute 14% of the sample. V is reduced by 4 bases and J by 0 bases, leaving a spacing of 12 bases between them. From the cysteine through the phenylalanine, the CDR3 covers 15 amino acids. Only the CDR3 region is kept as DNA, spanning 45 bases read in frame from base 1. Based on the germline V gene, the CDR1 and CDR2 sequences are SGDLS and YYNGEE.

A word on this clonotype: Its antigen target is currently unknown. No clone much larger than this one lies a single base away; base qualities are absent.

Explained via the paper, the treatment or condition label denotes: allogeneic hematopoietic cell transplantation with graft depleted of TCRalphabeta T cells and CD19 B cells. The children who served as transplant recipients had been given grafts of TCRalphabeta/CD19-depleted allogeneic hematopoietic cells. The rearranged segments are TRBV9 and TRBJ2-3; the best D guess is TRBD2, with 6 bases matching. Material: PBMCs, mostly from graft donor cells, obtained 360 days after TCRalphabeta/CD19-depleted stem cell transplant. This receptor was taken from a boy under three years old who had a stem cell transplant for acute myeloid leukemia, so the T cells may come from the graft donor. This receptor has the CDR3 CASSTSGPSTDTQYF. The nucleotides read TGTGCCAGCAGCACCAGCGGGCCTAGCACAGATACGCAGTATTTT. The CDR3 plus the reference TRBV9 and TRBJ2-3 genes for the other parts give the full variable domain: DSGVTQTPKHLITATGQRVTLRCSPRSGDLSVYWYQQSLDQGLQFLIQYYNGEERAKGNILERFSAQQFPDLHSELNLSSLELGDSALYFCASSTSGPSTDTQYFGPGTRLTVL.